This note documents a single T cell receptor (beta chain) sequence. Its antigen is unidentified. The record originates from a study of shared clonotypes between healthy human individuals. At the level of the study: Three plates each covered CD4 naive and memory; CD8 naive two, CD8 memory one.

CD45RO-negative, CCR7-selected cells formed the naive CD8 fraction, which excluded terminally differentiated effector memory CD45RA+ cells. Study-wide results and limits: Relative to memory subsets, naive subsets generally showed larger estimated richness.

V was clipped by 6 bases and J by 6 bases, with 12 bases between them. The germline V gene has CDR1 MNHEY and CDR2 SMNVEV (reference sequence). There are 13 residues in the CDR3. Only in-frame clones appear in the TCRdb table, and some are missing; sequencing was by immunoSEQ multiplex PCR. In the table there are roughly 1,800,000 clones, about 95% of which are singletons. The receptor's source is a man younger than 35 in good health. Source material: naive CD8+ T cells sorted from blood. The chain uses TRBV27 and TRBJ2-1; D perhaps matches TRBD2 (6 bases). Written as DNA, the CDR3 is TGTGCCAGCAGCTTGGAGGGAATCAATGAGCAGTTCTTC. It codes for CASSLEGINEQFF.